The 26 T cell receptor beta chains in this list originate from one sample, sequenced in a study of identical twins. TCRdb re-derived calls from the 5' RACE reads in MiXCR, one entry per CDR3 protein. The sample holds roughly 720,000 distinct CDR3 sequences, 15% to 20% seen once. The same data also went into a second study, on T cells expressing NK-cell markers.

The sample comprised PBMCs. These receptors all stem from a woman aged 18-29 years in good health.

A few counts support this clonotype. This chain connects TRBV6-5 to TRBJ2-6; D not resolved. The V end lost 0 bases, the J end lost 0 bases, and 12 bases lay between the germline ends. CDR3 length: 18 amino acids. The germline V gene encodes CDR1 MNHEY and CDR2 SVGAGI. The CDR3 nucleotides read TGTGCCAGCAGTTACTCAGGCGGCACCTACTCTGGGGCCAACGTCCTGACTTTC. Its protein product is CASSYSGGTYSGANVLTF.

The gene calls are TRBV24-1 and TRBJ2-3; 10 positions agree with TRBD1. The CDR3 totals 15 residues. The V and J ends lost 5 bases and 3 bases, in that order; junction bases with no gene match: 4. CDR1 KGHDR and CDR2 SFDVKD come from the germline V gene. CDR3 sequence reads: CATSAGTGVTDTQYF. The CDR3 coding sequence is TGTGCCACCAGTGCCGGGACAGGGGTTACAGATACGCAGTATTTT.

On this clonotype itself: A junction boundary mismatches the germline segment, possibly from a read error. In DNA form, the CDR3 reads TGTGCCAGCAGTTTAAGGTCCGGAAGGTATCCGGTTTTT. Its protein is CASSLRSGRYPVF. The J gene is TRBJ2-2, the V gene TRBV27, with D hard to call. CDR1 MNHEY and CDR2 SMNVEV come from the germline V gene (reference sequence). There are 13 residues in the CDR3.

This sequence joins TRBV12-3 or TRBV12-4 and TRBJ1-4; no firm D call. V was cut by 2 bases and J by 7 bases, with 8 bases left in between. The CDR3 has 13 amino acids. The DNA of the CDR3 is TGTGCCAGCAGTTTACGCAGACTTGAAAAACTGTTTTTT. Its translation is CASSLRRLEKLFF.

CDR3 sequence: CASSLAGTTGETQYF. The CDR3 region has the DNA TGCGCCAGCAGCTTGGCCGGGACCACTGGGGAGACCCAGTACTTC. V gene TRBV5-1 combines with J gene TRBJ2-5, with D perhaps matching TRBD1 or TRBD2 (5 bases each). This CDR3 is 15 amino acids long. Germline V gives CDR1 SGHRS, CDR2 YFSETQ. Trimming took off 0 bases at V and 5 bases at J, with 14 bases between the two ends.

This chain links TRBV20-1 with TRBJ2-1, with 10 bases identical to TRBD2. CDR1 DFQATT and CDR2 SNEGSKA come from the germline V gene (reference sequence). This CDR3 is 14 amino acids long. The V gene end was trimmed by 1 base and the J gene end by 9 bases; junction bases not matched to a gene: 6. Written as DNA, the CDR3 is TGCAGTGCTAGAGTGGAGCGGGAGGGTGGTGAGCAGTTCTTC. Translation: CSARVEREGGEQFF.

This clonotype was observed a few times. V usage is TRBV5-6 and J usage is TRBJ2-1; perhaps TRBD2 as D (7 bases). From germline, CDR1 is SGHDT and CDR2 YYEEEE. V dropped 0 bases and J dropped 4 bases, with 23 bases sitting between them. The CDR3 has 19 amino acids. As DNA, the CDR3 is TGTGCCAGCAGCTTGGTTGCGGGGGTGAAACTGAGGGGGTACAATGAGCAGTTCTTC. Translating it yields CASSLVAGVKLRGYNEQFF.

The chain couples TRBV6-5 to TRBJ1-1; the match to TRBD1 covers 8 bases. The V gene end was trimmed by 3 bases and the J gene end by 0 bases; junction bases not matched to a gene: 3. Germline-derived CDR1 and CDR2 are MNHEY and SVGAGI. CDR3 length: 15 residues. CDR3 sequence (DNA): TGTGCCAGCAGTTATCGACAGGGGATGAACACTGAAGCTTTCTTT. This gives the protein CASSYRQGMNTEAFF.

This clonotype appeared a few times. This sequence joins TRBV7-9 and TRBJ2-3; tentative D call: TRBD1 (7 bases). Germline CDR1 reads SEHNR; CDR2 reads FQNEAQ (reference sequence). This CDR3 is 16 amino acids long. V lost 3 bases and J lost 2, with 15 bases in between. The CDR3 sequence is CASSFLTGRDTDTQYF. DNA of the CDR3: TGTGCCAGCAGCTTTCTGACAGGGCGGGACACAGATACGCAGTATTTT.

This clonotype was observed a few times. The CDR3 region has the DNA TGTGCCAGCATGTCAGGCCTGCCCGATACGCAGTATTTT. Its protein product is CASMSGLPDTQYF. This chain connects TRBV28 to TRBJ2-3; D gene unclear. Germline V CDR1 and CDR2: MDHEN, SYDVKM. The length of the CDR3 is 13 residues. The V and J ends lost 7 bases and 6 bases respectively, with 14 bases between them. The full variable domain, completed using reference TRBV28 and TRBJ2-3, is DVKVTQSSRYLVKRTGEKVFLECVQDMDHENMFWYRQDPGLGLRLIYFSYDVKMKEKGDIPEGYSVSREKKERFSLILESASTNQTSMYLCASMSGLPDTQYFGPGTRLTVL.

The J gene is TRBJ2-1, the V gene TRBV7-2; TRBD1 aligns across 8 bases. Per the germline V gene, CDR1 is SGHTA and CDR2 is FQGNSA. V lost 3 bases and J lost 8; bases outside the gene matches: 12. The CDR3 has 16 residues. CDR3 DNA sequence: TGTGCCAGCAGCTTGGGTGGACAGGGAGGTGACTATGAGCAGTTCTTC. This codes for CASSLGGQGGDYEQFF.

This clonotype has a handful of counts. The rearrangement links TRBV20-1 to TRBJ2-1; a possible D gene is TRBD2 (5 bases). This CDR3 has 16 residues. The V and J ends lost 0 bases and 7 bases respectively, with 19 bases between them. Germline V gene sequence: CDR1 DFQATT, CDR2 SNEGSKA (reference sequence). CDR3 amino acids: CSARDRSSGFQNEQFF. For the CDR3, the DNA is TGCAGTGCTAGAGATCGTTCGTCGGGGTTCCAGAATGAGCAGTTCTTC.

CDR3 DNA sequence: TGTGCCACCAGTCGTGCGGGAGGGCCCAGCTCCTACAATGAGCAGTTCTTC. The encoded protein is CATSRAGGPSSYNEQFF. This rearrangement joins TRBV24-1 to TRBJ2-1; 9 nucleotides align to TRBD2. The CDR3 consists of 17 residues. Per germline, CDR1 KGHDR and CDR2 SFDVKD. The V gene end was trimmed by 6 bases and the J gene end by 0 bases; junction bases not matched to a gene: 8.

In this sample, this clonotype turned up a few times. This chain links TRBV9 with TRBJ2-7; TRBD2 might be the D (6 bases). V was shortened by 0 bases and J by 0 bases, with 10 bases between the two germline ends. This CDR3 region has 15 residues. Germline CDR1 SGDLS, CDR2 YYNGEE. The CDR3 region is CASSVEGSGSYEQYF. DNA of the CDR3: TGTGCCAGCAGCGTAGAGGGTAGCGGCTCCTACGAGCAGTACTTC.

This clonotype was recorded at least ten times. The chain is built from TRBV12-3 or TRBV12-4 and TRBJ2-4; no clear D gene. The CDR3 covers 13 residues. The V end was cut by 7 bases, the J end by 2 bases, with 9 bases between. The CDR3 nucleotides are TGTGCCAGCAACCCAGGAACCAAAAACATTCAGTACTTC. Protein: CASNPGTKNIQYF.

This clonotype turned up a few times. The genes are TRBV5-1 and TRBJ2-3; 9 nucleotides match TRBD1. V trimming: 0 bases; J trimming: 4 bases; junction bases outside the gene matches: 6. The CDR3 has 16 residues. The germline CDR1 and CDR2 sequences are SGHRS and YFSETQ. DNA for the CDR3: TGCGCCAGCAGCTTGGCCGGGACAGGGAATTCAGATACGCAGTATTTT. Its translation: CASSLAGTGNSDTQYF.

This chain joins TRBV6-1 and TRBJ2-5, with D possibly TRBD2 on 5 matching bases. Germline V gene lookup returns CDR1 MNHNS and CDR2 SASEGT. This CDR3 region has 13 residues. Trimming removed 5 bases at V and 4 bases at J, with 11 bases between. The CDR3: CASSHTSAETQYF. Written as DNA, the CDR3 is TGTGCCAGCAGTCATACTAGTGCAGAGACCCAGTACTTC.

The sample holds a few counts of this clonotype. The chain uses TRBV6-5 and TRBJ2-7, with 8 bases identical to TRBD2. The V gene's germline CDR1 is MNHEY and CDR2 SVGAGI. The CDR3 loop spans 16 amino acids. Losses at the gene ends were 3 bases for V and 2 bases for J; bases not matched to a gene: 9. In DNA form, the CDR3 reads TGTGCCAGCAGTTATACTTCAGCGGGAGCAACCTACGAGCAGTACTTC. Protein sequence: CASSYTSAGATYEQYF.

This clonotype has just a few counts. The V gene is TRBV12-3 or TRBV12-4, the J gene TRBJ1-2, with no clear D. This CDR3 contains 14 residues. Between the trimmed V and J ends, which lost 1 base and 4 bases, there was a span of 10 bases. In DNA form, the CDR3 reads TGTGCCAGCAGTTTAGGAGCGGCAGTCTATGGCTACACCTTC. This gives the protein CASSLGAAVYGYTF.

This clonotype came up many times. This chain links TRBV12-3 or TRBV12-4 with TRBJ2-7; 7 positions match TRBD1. After removal of 4 bases from V and 3 bases from J, the junction contained 6 bases not matched to a gene. The CDR3 sequence is 14 residues long. The chain's CDR3 is CASSWDRDSYEQYF. The CDR3, as DNA: TGTGCCAGCAGTTGGGACCGGGACAGCTACGAGCAGTACTTC.

Note on this clonotype: A much larger clone lies one base from this, so it may be a read error. The V and J genes are TRBV20-1 and TRBJ1-1; the D gene is possibly TRBD1 (6 bases). Trimming took off 2 bases at V and 4 bases at J, with 8 bases between the two ends. This CDR3 is built from 12 residues. CDR1 is DFQATT and CDR2 is SNEGSKA in the germline V gene (reference sequence). CDR3 nucleotides: TGCAGTGCTAGACAGGGGATCACTGAAGCTTTCTTT. Protein sequence: CSARQGITEAFF.

This clonotype has more than one count but fewer than ten. The rearrangement links TRBV7-6 to TRBJ1-1; D uncertain. Looked up from germline, CDR1 is SGHVS and CDR2 is FNYEAQ. V lost 4 bases and J lost 5, with 14 bases in between. The length of the CDR3 is 14 residues. CDR3 sequence reads: CASSSGSKRTEAFF. The CDR3 DNA sequence: TGTGCCAGCAGCTCGGGATCAAAGAGGACTGAAGCTTTCTTT.

CDR3 nucleotides: TGTGCCATCAGTGAGAGCGGGGTGACCTACGAGCAGTACTTC. This codes for CAISESGVTYEQYF. This sequence joins TRBV10-3 and TRBJ2-7; TRBD2 agrees at 7 bases. With V trimmed by 2 bases and J by 2 bases, 3 bases remained unmatched. Germline CDR1 is ENHRY and CDR2 is SYGVKD. This CDR3 has 14 amino acids.

The chain recombines TRBV3-1 with TRBJ2-1; D call uncertain. The CDR3 length is 14 residues. The V end was cut by 1 base, the J end by 3 bases, with 7 bases between. CDR1 and CDR2 (germline): LGHDT, YNNKEL (reference sequence). The CDR3 loop reads CASSQVGLYNEQFF. CDR3 DNA sequence: TGTGCCAGCAGCCAAGTGGGTCTCTACAATGAGCAGTTCTTC.

V is TRBV29-1 and J is TRBJ2-6; a possible D gene is TRBD1 (6 bases). This CDR3 region has 14 residues. Germline-derived CDR1 and CDR2 are SQVTM and ANQGSEA. The V end lost 7 bases, the J end lost 4 bases, and 14 bases lay between the germline ends. CDR3 bases: TGCAGCGCCGAGACAGGTTTCGGGGCCAACGTCCTGACTTTC. Its protein product is CSAETGFGANVLTF.

V gene TRBV5-6 combines with J gene TRBJ1-1; D is possibly TRBD1 (6 bases). The V end was cut by 3 bases, the J end by 11 bases, with 14 bases between. CDR3 length equals 12 residues. The germline CDR1 and CDR2 sequences are SGHDT and YYEEEE. This CDR3 is CASSSTRGGAFF. The CDR3 region has the DNA TGTGCCAGCAGCTCAACAAGGGGGGGGGCTTTCTTT.